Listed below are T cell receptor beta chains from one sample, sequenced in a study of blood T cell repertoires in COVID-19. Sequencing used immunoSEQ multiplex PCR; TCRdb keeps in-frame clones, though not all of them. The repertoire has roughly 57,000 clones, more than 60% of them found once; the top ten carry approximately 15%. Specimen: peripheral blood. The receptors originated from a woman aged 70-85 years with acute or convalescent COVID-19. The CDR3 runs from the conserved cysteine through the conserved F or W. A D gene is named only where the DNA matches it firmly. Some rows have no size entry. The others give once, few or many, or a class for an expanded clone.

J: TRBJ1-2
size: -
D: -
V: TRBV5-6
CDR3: CASSLGAGIYGYTF
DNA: TGTGCCAGCAGCTTGGGGGCGGGGATCTATGGCTACACCTTC

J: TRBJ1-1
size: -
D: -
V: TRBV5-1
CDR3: CASSLIPLTEAFF
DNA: TGCGCCAGCAGCTTGATCCCTCTCACTGAAGCTTTCTTT

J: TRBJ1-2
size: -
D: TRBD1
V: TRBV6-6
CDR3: CASSYLGTGGSGYTF
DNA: TGTGCCAGCAGTTACCTCGGGACAGGGGGCTCTGGCTACACCTTC

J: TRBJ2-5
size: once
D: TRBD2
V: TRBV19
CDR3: CASSILSGTGRETQYF
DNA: TGTGCCAGTAGTATCCTAAGCGGGACGGGGAGAGAGACCCAGTACTTC

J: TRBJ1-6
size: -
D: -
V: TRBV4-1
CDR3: CASSPRWSDYNSPLHF
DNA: TGCGCCAGCAGCCCACGGTGGAGCGACTATAATTCACCCCTCCACTTT

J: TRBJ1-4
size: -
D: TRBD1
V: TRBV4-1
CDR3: CASSRLPGQEKLFF
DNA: TGCGCCAGCAGCCGTCTGCCGGGACAGGAAAAACTGTTTTTT

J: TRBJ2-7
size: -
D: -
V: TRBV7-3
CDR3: CASSLGSGYEQYF
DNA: TGTGCCAGCAGCTTAGGATCGGGGTACGAGCAGTACTTC

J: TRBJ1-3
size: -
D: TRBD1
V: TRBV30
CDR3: CAWSVGQGAGNTIYF
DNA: TGTGCCTGGAGTGTCGGACAGGGGGCTGGAAACACCATATATTTT

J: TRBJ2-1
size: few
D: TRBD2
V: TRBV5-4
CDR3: CASSLVSGAYNEQFF
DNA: TGTGCCAGCAGCTTGGTTAGCGGGGCCTACAATGAGCAGTTCTTC

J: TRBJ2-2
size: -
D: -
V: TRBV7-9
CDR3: CASWGHPNTGELFF
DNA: TGTGCCTCTTGGGGACATCCTAACACCGGGGAGCTGTTTTTT

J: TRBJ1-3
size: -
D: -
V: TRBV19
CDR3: CGAGDSGNTIYF
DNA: TGTGGGGCAGGGGACTCTGGAAACACCATATATTTT

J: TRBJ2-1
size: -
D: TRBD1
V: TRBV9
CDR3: CASSGRDRPYNEQFF
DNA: TGTGCCAGCAGCGGCCGGGACAGACCATACAATGAGCAGTTCTTC

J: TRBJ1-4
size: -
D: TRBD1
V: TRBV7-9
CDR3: CASSPGQVTLPNEKLFF
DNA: TGTGCCAGCAGCCCGGGACAGGTCACCTTGCCTAATGAAAAACTGTTTTTT

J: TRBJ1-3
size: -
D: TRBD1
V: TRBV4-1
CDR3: CASSQRLDRAPTLSGNTIYF
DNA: TGCGCCAGCAGCCAACGGCTAGACAGGGCTCCCACTCTCTCTGGAAACACCATATATTTT

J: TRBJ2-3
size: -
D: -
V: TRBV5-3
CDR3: CARSLRGTQSTDTQYF
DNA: TGTGCCAGAAGCTTGCGGGGGACTCAAAGCACAGATACGCAGTATTTT

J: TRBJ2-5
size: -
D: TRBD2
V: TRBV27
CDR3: CASSLLGGGETQYF
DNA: TGTGCCAGCAGCCTCCTTGGGGGGGGAGAGACCCAGTACTTC

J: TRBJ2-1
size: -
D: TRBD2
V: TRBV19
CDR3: CASSIDWGGGAKGNEQFF
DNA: TGTGCCAGTAGTATAGATTGGGGCGGGGGGGCCAAAGGAAATGAGCAGTTCTTC

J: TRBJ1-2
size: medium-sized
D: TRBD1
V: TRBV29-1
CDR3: CSVRGRYGYTF
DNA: TGCAGCGTCAGGGGGAGATATGGCTACACCTTC